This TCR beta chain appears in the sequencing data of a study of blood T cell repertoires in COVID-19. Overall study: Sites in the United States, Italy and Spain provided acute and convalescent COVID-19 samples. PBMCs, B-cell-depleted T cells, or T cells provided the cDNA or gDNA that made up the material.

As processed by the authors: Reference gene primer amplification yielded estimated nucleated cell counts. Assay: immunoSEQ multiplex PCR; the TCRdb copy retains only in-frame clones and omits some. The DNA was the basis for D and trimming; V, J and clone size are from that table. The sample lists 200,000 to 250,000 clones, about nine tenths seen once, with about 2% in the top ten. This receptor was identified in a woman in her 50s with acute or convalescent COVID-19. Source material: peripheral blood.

The CDR3 sequence is CASSPGARDKPYEQYF. CDR3 in DNA: TGTGCCAGCTCACCAGGGGCCAGGGACAAACCCTACGAGCAGTACTTC. This rearrangement joins TRBV18 to TRBJ2-7, with D tentatively TRBD1 (6 bases). The V gene's germline CDR1 is KGHSH and CDR2 LQKENI. Trimming removed 2 bases at V and 2 bases at J, with 16 bases between. This CDR3 comprises 16 residues.